The 15 T cell receptor beta chains listed next were all sequenced from one sample in a study of STAT3 mutations in large granular lymphocyte leukemia. Their cognate antigens are unknown. Whole-study findings and limits: In T-cell large granular lymphocyte leukemia, about half of patients showed multiple immunodominant subclonotypes.

Sequencing was performed with immunoSEQ multiplex PCR; in TCRdb, only in-frame clones are kept and a portion is missing. The sample yields about 12,000 clones, about 70% seen once. The sample consisted of peripheral blood mononuclear cells. These receptor sequences come from a man aged 55 to 70 with T-cell large granular lymphocyte leukemia. Some clones in this sample may be carry-over from other donors' samples.

This clone was counted a few times. V usage is TRBV6-5 and J usage is TRBJ1-4; D unresolved. There are 13 residues in the CDR3. Trimming shortened V by 5 bases and J by 10 bases, and 14 bases separated the two germline ends. CDR1 MNHEY and CDR2 SVGAGI come from the germline V gene. The chain's CDR3 is CASSPTRDLKLFF. The CDR3 DNA is TGTGCCAGCAGTCCGACCAGAGACCTAAAACTGTTTTTT.

This chain uses TRBV7-9 with TRBJ2-5, with a weak D call TRBD2 (7 bases). The CDR3 covers 14 residues. Germline assignment: CDR1 SEHNR and CDR2 FQNEAQ (reference sequence). Trimming shortened V by 3 bases and J by 4 bases, and 12 bases separated the two germline ends. The DNA for the CDR3 is TGTGCCAGCAGCTTCGGGGGGCTGAGAGAGACCCAGTACTTC. It yields the protein CASSFGGLRETQYF. The full variable domain, with the rest looked up from reference TRBV7-9 and TRBJ2-5, is DTGVSQNPRHKITKRGQNVTFRCDPISEHNRLYWYRQTLGQGPEFLTYFQNEAQLEKSRLLSDRFSAERPKGSFSTLEIQRTEQGDSAMYLCASSFGGLRETQYFGPGTRLLVL.

The chain couples TRBV25-1 to TRBJ2-5; D call uncertain. Per germline, CDR1 MGHDK and CDR2 SYGVNS. The CDR3 length is 11 residues. V was shortened by 9 bases and J by 5 bases, with 10 bases between the two germline ends. CDR3 DNA: TGTGCCAGTGCGGTCGGGGAGACCCAGTACTTC. Translation: CASAVGETQYF.

J is TRBJ2-1 and V is TRBV7-9; D gene uncertain. Trimming left V 1 base short and J 7 bases short, with 11 bases between. The CDR3 runs to 14 residues. The germline V gene has CDR1 SEHNR and CDR2 FQNEAQ (reference sequence). The CDR3 reads CASSLDPALNEQFF. DNA of the CDR3: TGTGCCAGCAGCTTAGACCCAGCCCTGAATGAGCAGTTCTTC. The complete variable domain, with remaining parts taken from reference TRBV7-9 and TRBJ2-1, reads DTGVSQNPRHKITKRGQNVTFRCDPISEHNRLYWYRQTLGQGPEFLTYFQNEAQLEKSRLLSDRFSAERPKGSFSTLEIQRTEQGDSAMYLCASSLDPALNEQFFGPGTRLTVL.

This sequence joins TRBV4-2 and TRBJ2-1, with D possibly TRBD1 on 5 matching bases. V was pared by 4 bases and J by 3 bases, with 13 bases between. Germline CDR1 LGHNA, CDR2 YNFKEQ. This CDR3 is built from 15 residues. CDR3 sequence reads: CASSPQPDSYNEQFF. CDR3 DNA: TGTGCCAGCAGCCCGCAGCCAGACAGCTACAATGAGCAGTTCTTC.

This chain links TRBV5-4 with TRBJ2-3, with D unresolved. CDR1 and CDR2 (germline): SGHNT, YYREEE (reference sequence). V lost 6 bases and J 0 bases, leaving 11 bases between the germline ends. This CDR3 is built from 14 residues. CDR3 residues: CASKAITSTDTQYF. As DNA, the CDR3 is TGTGCCAGCAAAGCGATTACTAGCACAGATACGCAGTATTTT. Full variable domain (outside the CDR3, taken from reference TRBV5-4 and TRBJ2-3): ETGVTQSPTHLIKTRGQQVTLRCSSQSGHNTVSWYQQALGQGPQFIFQYYREEENGRGNFPPRFSGLQFPNYSSELNVNALELDDSALYLCASKAITSTDTQYFGPGTRLTVL.

The chain employs TRBV6-1 and TRBJ2-6, with D possibly TRBD2 on 5 matching bases. Germline V CDR1 and CDR2: MNHNS, SASEGT. The CDR3 has 16 residues. Trimming cost V 0 bases and J 2 bases, with 8 bases left between them. CDR3 in DNA: TGTGCCAGCAGTGAAGCGTACGGGGCTGGGGCCAACGTCCTGACTTTC. Protein: CASSEAYGAGANVLTF.

This chain joins TRBV19 and TRBJ2-1, with 7 nucleotides matching TRBD1. CDR1 and CDR2 (germline): LNHDA, SQIVND (reference sequence). V was clipped by 5 bases and J by 4 bases; unmatched bases: 14. The CDR3 runs to 17 residues. CDR3 nucleotides: TGTGCCAGTAGTGCATTCACCGGGACAGCTTCTTACAATGAGCAGTTCTTC. Encoded protein: CASSAFTGTASYNEQFF. Full variable domain (missing parts from reference TRBV19 and TRBJ2-1): DGGITQSPKYLFRKEGQNVTLSCEQNLNHDAMYWYRQDPGQGLRLIYYSQIVNDFQKGDIAEGYSVSREKKESFPLTVTSAQKNPTAFYLCASSAFTGTASYNEQFFGPGTRLTVL.

This chain's CDR3 is CSVDSGQSTQYF. DNA of the CDR3: TGCAGCGTTGATTCAGGTCAGAGTACGCAGTATTTT. The chain employs TRBV29-1 and TRBJ2-3; D remains ambiguous. The CDR3 is 12 residues long. Trimming took 3 bases from V and 8 from J, leaving 12 bases between them. Looked up from germline, CDR1 is SQVTM and CDR2 is ANQGSEA.

This clone was observed a single time. The V gene is TRBV15, the J gene TRBJ2-3; D unresolved. Germline assignment: CDR1 LNHNV and CDR2 YYDKDF (reference sequence). Trimming left V 4 bases short and J 3 bases short, with 17 bases between. The CDR3 totals 16 residues. The CDR3 protein is CATSTINPDTTDTQYF. The CDR3 nucleotides read TGTGCCACCAGCACAATTAACCCCGACACAACAGATACGCAGTATTTT.

J is TRBJ2-3 and V is TRBV2, with 13 nucleotides matching TRBD2. The CDR3 runs to 18 residues. Looked up from germline, CDR1 is SNHLY and CDR2 is FYNNEI. J was trimmed by 1 base and V by 5 bases; bases with no gene match: 9. Written as DNA, the CDR3 is TGTGCCAGCAGTTCCGGGACTAGCGGGAATTTGGGCACAGATACGCAGTATTTT. Translated, it gives CASSSGTSGNLGTDTQYF. The complete variable domain, with remaining parts taken from reference TRBV2 and TRBJ2-3, reads EPEVTQTPSHQVTQMGQEVILRCVPISNHLYFYWYRQILGQKVEFLVSFYNNEISEKSEIFDDQFSVERPDGSNFTLKIRSTKLEDSAMYFCASSSGTSGNLGTDTQYFGPGTRLTVL.

This clone appeared a single time. CDR3 in amino acids: CASSGGTEAFF. Written as DNA, the CDR3 is TGTGCCAGCAGTGGGGGGACTGAAGCTTTCTTT. V is TRBV2 and J is TRBJ1-1; D is possibly TRBD1 (5 bases). CDR3 length: 11 amino acids. V was cut by 4 bases and J by 5 bases, with 5 bases left in between. From germline, CDR1 is SNHLY and CDR2 FYNNEI.

This chain links TRBV5-1 with TRBJ2-5; 7 nucleotides agree with TRBD2. V lost 3 bases to trimming and J lost 5 bases; unmatched junction nucleotides: 10. This CDR3 is built from 15 residues. Germline loops: CDR1 SGHRS, CDR2 YFSETQ. The chain's CDR3 is CASSSGLRVEETQYF. The CDR3 coding sequence is TGCGCCAGCAGCTCGGGACTAAGGGTGGAGGAGACCCAGTACTTC.

The rearrangement uses TRBV6-1 and TRBJ1-4; 7 bases line up with TRBD1. Germline trimming cut 1 base from V and 8 bases from J; bases unmatched to any gene: 4. CDR1 and CDR2 from the germline V gene are MNHNS and SASEGT. CDR3 length equals 14 residues. CDR3 nucleotides: TGTGCCAGCAGTGAAGGACAGGGAGGAGAAAAACTGTTTTTT. Translating gives CASSEGQGGEKLFF.

V and J are TRBV4-2 and TRBJ2-1; possibly TRBD1 for D (5 bases). Germline CDR1 and CDR2: LGHNA and YNFKEQ. V lost 0 bases and J 2 bases, leaving 14 bases between the germline ends. The CDR3 has 17 residues. CDR3 nucleotide sequence: TGTGCCAGCAGCCAAGACTCACGGGTAGGGGCCTACAATGAGCAGTTCTTC. Its protein is CASSQDSRVGAYNEQFF.